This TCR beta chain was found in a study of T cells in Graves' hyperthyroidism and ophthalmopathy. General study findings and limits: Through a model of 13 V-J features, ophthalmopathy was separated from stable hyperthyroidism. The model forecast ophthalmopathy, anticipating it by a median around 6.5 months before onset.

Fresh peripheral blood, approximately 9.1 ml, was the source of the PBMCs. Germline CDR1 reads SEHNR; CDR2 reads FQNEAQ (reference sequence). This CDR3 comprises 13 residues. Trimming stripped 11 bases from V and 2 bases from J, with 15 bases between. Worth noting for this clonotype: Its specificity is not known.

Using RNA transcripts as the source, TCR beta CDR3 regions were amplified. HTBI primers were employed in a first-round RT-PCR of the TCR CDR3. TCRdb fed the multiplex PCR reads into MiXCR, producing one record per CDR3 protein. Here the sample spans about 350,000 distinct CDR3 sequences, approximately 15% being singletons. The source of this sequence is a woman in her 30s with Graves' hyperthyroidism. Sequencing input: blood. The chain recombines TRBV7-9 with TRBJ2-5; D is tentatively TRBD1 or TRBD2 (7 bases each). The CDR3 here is CAGGGQTQETQYF. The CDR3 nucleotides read TGTGCCGGGGGGGGACAGACGCAAGAGACCCAGTACTTC.